The source of this T cell receptor beta chain is a study of vaccination and CD4 T cells after COVID-19. Study-wide points: For SARS-CoV-2-reactive clonotypes, the median went from 21 to 38, a nonsignificant increase.

Cultured CD4+ T cells had their DNA profiled by the Oncomine TCR Beta short-read assay. Cultured CD4+ T cells yielded the extracted genomic DNA. TCRdb independently ran MiXCR on the PCR reads; one entry per CDR3 protein. The sample carries about 2,600 distinct CDR3 sequences, roughly a third recorded once. The length of the CDR3 is 13 residues. Germline V lookup: CDR1 SNHLY, CDR2 FYNNEI. The V and J ends lost 7 bases and 4 bases, in that order; junction bases with no gene match: 6. This sample's treatment: approximately nine-day PBMC culture with coronavirus spike peptide pools or control peptides (ViraFEST assay). This clonotype is labeled hyperexpanded. No antigen is known for it.

The specimen was CD4+ T cells from blood, cultured in vitro. The chain has TRBV2 and TRBJ2-5; 7 nucleotides line up with TRBD1. The sequence was collected from a human donor who had recovered from COVID-19. For the CDR3, the DNA is TGTGCCAGCATTCGACAGGGAAGAGAGACCCAGTACTTC. Translating it yields CASIRQGRETQYF.